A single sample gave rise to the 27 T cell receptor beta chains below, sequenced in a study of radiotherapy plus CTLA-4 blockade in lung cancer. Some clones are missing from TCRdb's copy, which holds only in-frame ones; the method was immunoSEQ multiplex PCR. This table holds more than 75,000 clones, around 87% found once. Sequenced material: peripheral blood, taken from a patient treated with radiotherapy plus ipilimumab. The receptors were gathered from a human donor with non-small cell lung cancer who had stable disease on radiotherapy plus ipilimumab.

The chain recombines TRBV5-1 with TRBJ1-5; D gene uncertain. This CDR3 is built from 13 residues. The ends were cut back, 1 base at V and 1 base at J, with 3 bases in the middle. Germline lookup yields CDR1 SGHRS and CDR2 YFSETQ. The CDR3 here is CASSLNSNQPQHF. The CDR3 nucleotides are TGCGCCAGCAGCTTGAACAGCAATCAGCCCCAGCATTTT.

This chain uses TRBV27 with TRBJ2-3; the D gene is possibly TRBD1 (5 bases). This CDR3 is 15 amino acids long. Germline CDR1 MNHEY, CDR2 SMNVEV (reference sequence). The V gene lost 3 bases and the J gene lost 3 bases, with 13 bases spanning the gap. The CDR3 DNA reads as TGTGCCAGCAGTTTGGGGCCTGCTGCAACAGATACGCAGTATTTT. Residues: CASSLGPAATDTQYF.

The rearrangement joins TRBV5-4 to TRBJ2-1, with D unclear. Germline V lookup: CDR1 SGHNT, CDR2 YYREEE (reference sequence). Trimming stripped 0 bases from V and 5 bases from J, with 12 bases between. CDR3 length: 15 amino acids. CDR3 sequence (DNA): TGTGCCAGCAGCTTGGTGGTTTTCGGTAACAATGAGCAGTTCTTC. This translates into CASSLVVFGNNEQFF.

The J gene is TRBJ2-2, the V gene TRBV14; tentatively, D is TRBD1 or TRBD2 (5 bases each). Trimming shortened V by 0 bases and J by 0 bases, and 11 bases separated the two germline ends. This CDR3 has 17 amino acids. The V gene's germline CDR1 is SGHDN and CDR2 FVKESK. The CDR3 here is CASSQDSRGPNTGELFF. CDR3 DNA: TGTGCCAGCAGCCAAGATTCGAGGGGCCCGAACACCGGGGAGCTGTTTTTT.

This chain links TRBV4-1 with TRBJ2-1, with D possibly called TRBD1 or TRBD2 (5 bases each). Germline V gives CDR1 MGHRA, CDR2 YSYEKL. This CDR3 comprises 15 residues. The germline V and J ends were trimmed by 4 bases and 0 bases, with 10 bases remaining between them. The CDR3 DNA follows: TGCGCCAGCAGCCGGGACGGTGGCTCCTACAATGAGCAGTTCTTC. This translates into CASSRDGGSYNEQFF.

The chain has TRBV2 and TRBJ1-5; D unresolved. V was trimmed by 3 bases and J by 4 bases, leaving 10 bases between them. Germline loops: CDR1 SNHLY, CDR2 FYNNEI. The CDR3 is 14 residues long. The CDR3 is CASSDRLGNQPQHF. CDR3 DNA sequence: TGTGCCAGCAGTGACAGGTTAGGGAATCAGCCCCAGCATTTT.

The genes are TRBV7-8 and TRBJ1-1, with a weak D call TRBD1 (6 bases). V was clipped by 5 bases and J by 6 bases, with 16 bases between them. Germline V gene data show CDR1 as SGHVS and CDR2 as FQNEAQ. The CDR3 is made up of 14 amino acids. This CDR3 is CASSPQQGLAEAFF. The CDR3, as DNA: TGTGCCAGCAGCCCCCAACAGGGTCTTGCTGAAGCTTTCTTT.

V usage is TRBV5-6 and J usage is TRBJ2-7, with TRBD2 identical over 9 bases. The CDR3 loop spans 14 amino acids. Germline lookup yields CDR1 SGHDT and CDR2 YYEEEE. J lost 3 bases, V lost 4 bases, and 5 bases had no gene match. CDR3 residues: CASSLGLALYEQYF. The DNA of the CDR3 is TGTGCCAGCAGCCTGGGACTAGCCCTCTACGAGCAGTACTTC.

DNA of the CDR3: TGTGCCAGCAGCTTGTTCCGGGACATGTCTTCAGAGCAGTACTTC. Protein sequence: CASSLFRDMSSEQYF. This chain joins TRBV5-5 and TRBJ2-7, with D possibly being TRBD1 (6 bases). CDR1 and CDR2 (germline): SGHKS, YYEKEE (reference sequence). Trimming removed 1 base from V and 7 bases from J, with 18 bases in between. This CDR3 comprises 15 residues.

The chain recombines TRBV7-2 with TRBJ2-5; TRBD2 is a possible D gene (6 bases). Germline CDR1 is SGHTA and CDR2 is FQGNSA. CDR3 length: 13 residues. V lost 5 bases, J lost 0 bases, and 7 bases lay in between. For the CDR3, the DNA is TGTGCCAGCAGCCGGGACTACCAAGAGACCCAGTACTTC. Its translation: CASSRDYQETQYF.

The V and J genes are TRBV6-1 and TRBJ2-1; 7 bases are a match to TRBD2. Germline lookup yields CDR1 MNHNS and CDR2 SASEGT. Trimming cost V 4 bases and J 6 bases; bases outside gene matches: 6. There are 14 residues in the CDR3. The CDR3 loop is CASSGQRGLNEQFF. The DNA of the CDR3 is TGTGCCAGCAGTGGCCAGCGGGGCCTCAATGAGCAGTTCTTC.

Written as DNA, the CDR3 is TGTGCCAGCAGCGCCACAGGGTATAATTCACCCCTCCACTTT. Amino acids: CASSATGYNSPLHF. The V gene is TRBV6-1, the J gene TRBJ1-6, with D perhaps matching TRBD1 (6 bases). Germline CDR1 reads MNHNS; CDR2 reads SASEGT. This CDR3 has 14 residues. With 6 bases removed from V and 4 bases from J, the gap between germline ends came to 10 bases.

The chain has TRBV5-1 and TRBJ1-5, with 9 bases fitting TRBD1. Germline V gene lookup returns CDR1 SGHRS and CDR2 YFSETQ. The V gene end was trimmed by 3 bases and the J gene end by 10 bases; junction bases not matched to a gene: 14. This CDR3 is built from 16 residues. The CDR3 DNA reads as TGCGCCAGCAGCTGGGGGGACAGGGCTCGGTCCAGCCCCCAGCATTTT. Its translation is CASSWGDRARSSPQHF.

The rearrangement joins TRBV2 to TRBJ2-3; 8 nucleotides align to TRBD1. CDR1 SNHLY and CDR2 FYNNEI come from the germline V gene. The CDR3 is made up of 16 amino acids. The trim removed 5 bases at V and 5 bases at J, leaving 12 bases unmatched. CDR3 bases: TGTGCCAGCAGTCACCGGCAGGGGGCAAAGGGAGATACGCAGTATTTT. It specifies CASSHRQGAKGDTQYF.

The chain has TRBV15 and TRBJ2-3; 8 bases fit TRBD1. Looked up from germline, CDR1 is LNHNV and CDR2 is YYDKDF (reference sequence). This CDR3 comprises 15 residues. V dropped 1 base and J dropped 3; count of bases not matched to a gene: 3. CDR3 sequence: CATSRADRVTDTQYF. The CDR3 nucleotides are TGTGCCACCAGCAGAGCGGACAGGGTGACAGATACGCAGTATTTT.

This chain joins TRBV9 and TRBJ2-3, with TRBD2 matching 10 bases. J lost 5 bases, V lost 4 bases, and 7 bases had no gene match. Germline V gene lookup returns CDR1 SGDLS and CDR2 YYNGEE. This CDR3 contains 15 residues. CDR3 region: CASSFSGRAGDTQYF. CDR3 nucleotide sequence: TGTGCCAGCAGCTTCAGCGGGAGGGCAGGAGATACGCAGTATTTT.

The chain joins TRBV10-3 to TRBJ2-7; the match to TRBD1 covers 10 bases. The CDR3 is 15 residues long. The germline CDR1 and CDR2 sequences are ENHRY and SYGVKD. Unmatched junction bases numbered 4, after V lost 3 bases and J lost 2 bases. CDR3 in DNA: TGTGCCATCAGTGAAGGGACAGGGGCCCCCTACGAGCAGTACTTC. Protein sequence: CAISEGTGAPYEQYF.

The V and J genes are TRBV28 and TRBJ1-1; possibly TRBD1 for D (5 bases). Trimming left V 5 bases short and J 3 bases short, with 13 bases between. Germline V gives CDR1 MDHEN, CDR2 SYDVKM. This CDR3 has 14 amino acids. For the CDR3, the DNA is TGTGCCAGCAGTCCGTTTCAGGGAGACACTGAAGCTTTCTTT. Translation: CASSPFQGDTEAFF.

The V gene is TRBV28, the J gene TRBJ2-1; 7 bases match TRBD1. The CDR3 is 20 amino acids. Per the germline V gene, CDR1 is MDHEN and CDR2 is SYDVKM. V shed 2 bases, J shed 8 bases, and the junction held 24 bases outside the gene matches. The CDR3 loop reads CASSLVFSGTAGTNPHEQFF. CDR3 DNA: TGTGCCAGCAGTTTAGTTTTCTCCGGGACAGCCGGGACCAACCCCCATGAGCAGTTCTTC.

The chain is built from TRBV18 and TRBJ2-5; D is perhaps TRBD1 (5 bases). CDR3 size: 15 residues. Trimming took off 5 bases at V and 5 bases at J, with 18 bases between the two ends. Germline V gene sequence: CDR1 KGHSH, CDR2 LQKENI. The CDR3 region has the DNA TGTGCCAGCTCATCCCTAGGGGAAAAAGCGGAGACCCAGTACTTC. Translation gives CASSSLGEKAETQYF.

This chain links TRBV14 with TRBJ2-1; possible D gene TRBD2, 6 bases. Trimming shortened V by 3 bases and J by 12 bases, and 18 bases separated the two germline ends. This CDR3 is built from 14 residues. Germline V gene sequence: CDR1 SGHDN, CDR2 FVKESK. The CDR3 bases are TGTGCCAGCAGCCAGGGACTCTTAGGGGCCCGGCAGTTCTTC. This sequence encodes CASSQGLLGARQFF. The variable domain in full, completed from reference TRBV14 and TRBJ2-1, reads EAGVTQFPSHSVIEKGQTVTLRCDPISGHDNLYWYRRVMGKEIKFLLHFVKESKQDESGMPNNRFLAERTGGTYSTLKVQPAELEDSGVYFCASSQGLLGARQFFGPGTRLTVL.

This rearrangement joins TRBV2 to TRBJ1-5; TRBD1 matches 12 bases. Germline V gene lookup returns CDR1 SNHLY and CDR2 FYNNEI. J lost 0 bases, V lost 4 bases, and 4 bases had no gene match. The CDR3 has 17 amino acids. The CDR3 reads CASSGGQGAPSNQPQHF. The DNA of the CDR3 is TGTGCCAGCAGTGGGGGACAGGGGGCCCCTAGCAATCAGCCCCAGCATTTT.

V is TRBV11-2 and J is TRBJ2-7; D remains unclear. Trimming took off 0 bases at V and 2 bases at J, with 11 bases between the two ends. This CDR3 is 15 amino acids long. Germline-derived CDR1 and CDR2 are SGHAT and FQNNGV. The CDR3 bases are TGTGCCAGCAGCTTAGATCGGCAGACCACCTACGAGCAGTACTTC. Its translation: CASSLDRQTTYEQYF.

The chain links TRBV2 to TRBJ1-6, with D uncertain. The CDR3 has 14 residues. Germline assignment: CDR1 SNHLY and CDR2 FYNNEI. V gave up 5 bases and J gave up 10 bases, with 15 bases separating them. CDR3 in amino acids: CASSPVRPESPLHF. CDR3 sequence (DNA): TGTGCCAGCAGTCCGGTGAGGCCCGAATCACCCCTCCACTTT.

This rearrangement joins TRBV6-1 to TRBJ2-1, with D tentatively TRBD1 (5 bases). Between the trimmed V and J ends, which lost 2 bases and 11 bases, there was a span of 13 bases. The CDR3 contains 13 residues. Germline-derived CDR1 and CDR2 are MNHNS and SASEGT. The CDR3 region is CASSEWGSLKQFF. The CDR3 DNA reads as TGTGCCAGCAGTGAATGGGGCAGTCTAAAGCAGTTCTTC.

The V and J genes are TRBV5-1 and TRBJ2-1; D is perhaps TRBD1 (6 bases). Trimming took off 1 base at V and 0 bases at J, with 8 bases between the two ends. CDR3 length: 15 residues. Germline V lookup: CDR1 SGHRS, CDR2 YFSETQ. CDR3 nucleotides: TGCGCCAGCAGCTTGCAGGGGAGCTCCTACAATGAGCAGTTCTTC. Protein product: CASSLQGSSYNEQFF.

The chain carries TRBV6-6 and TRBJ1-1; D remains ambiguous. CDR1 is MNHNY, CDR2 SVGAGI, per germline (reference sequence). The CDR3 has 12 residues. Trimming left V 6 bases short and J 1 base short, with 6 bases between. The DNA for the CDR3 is TGTGCCAGCAGAGCCCAGAACACTGAAGCTTTCTTT. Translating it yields CASRAQNTEAFF.